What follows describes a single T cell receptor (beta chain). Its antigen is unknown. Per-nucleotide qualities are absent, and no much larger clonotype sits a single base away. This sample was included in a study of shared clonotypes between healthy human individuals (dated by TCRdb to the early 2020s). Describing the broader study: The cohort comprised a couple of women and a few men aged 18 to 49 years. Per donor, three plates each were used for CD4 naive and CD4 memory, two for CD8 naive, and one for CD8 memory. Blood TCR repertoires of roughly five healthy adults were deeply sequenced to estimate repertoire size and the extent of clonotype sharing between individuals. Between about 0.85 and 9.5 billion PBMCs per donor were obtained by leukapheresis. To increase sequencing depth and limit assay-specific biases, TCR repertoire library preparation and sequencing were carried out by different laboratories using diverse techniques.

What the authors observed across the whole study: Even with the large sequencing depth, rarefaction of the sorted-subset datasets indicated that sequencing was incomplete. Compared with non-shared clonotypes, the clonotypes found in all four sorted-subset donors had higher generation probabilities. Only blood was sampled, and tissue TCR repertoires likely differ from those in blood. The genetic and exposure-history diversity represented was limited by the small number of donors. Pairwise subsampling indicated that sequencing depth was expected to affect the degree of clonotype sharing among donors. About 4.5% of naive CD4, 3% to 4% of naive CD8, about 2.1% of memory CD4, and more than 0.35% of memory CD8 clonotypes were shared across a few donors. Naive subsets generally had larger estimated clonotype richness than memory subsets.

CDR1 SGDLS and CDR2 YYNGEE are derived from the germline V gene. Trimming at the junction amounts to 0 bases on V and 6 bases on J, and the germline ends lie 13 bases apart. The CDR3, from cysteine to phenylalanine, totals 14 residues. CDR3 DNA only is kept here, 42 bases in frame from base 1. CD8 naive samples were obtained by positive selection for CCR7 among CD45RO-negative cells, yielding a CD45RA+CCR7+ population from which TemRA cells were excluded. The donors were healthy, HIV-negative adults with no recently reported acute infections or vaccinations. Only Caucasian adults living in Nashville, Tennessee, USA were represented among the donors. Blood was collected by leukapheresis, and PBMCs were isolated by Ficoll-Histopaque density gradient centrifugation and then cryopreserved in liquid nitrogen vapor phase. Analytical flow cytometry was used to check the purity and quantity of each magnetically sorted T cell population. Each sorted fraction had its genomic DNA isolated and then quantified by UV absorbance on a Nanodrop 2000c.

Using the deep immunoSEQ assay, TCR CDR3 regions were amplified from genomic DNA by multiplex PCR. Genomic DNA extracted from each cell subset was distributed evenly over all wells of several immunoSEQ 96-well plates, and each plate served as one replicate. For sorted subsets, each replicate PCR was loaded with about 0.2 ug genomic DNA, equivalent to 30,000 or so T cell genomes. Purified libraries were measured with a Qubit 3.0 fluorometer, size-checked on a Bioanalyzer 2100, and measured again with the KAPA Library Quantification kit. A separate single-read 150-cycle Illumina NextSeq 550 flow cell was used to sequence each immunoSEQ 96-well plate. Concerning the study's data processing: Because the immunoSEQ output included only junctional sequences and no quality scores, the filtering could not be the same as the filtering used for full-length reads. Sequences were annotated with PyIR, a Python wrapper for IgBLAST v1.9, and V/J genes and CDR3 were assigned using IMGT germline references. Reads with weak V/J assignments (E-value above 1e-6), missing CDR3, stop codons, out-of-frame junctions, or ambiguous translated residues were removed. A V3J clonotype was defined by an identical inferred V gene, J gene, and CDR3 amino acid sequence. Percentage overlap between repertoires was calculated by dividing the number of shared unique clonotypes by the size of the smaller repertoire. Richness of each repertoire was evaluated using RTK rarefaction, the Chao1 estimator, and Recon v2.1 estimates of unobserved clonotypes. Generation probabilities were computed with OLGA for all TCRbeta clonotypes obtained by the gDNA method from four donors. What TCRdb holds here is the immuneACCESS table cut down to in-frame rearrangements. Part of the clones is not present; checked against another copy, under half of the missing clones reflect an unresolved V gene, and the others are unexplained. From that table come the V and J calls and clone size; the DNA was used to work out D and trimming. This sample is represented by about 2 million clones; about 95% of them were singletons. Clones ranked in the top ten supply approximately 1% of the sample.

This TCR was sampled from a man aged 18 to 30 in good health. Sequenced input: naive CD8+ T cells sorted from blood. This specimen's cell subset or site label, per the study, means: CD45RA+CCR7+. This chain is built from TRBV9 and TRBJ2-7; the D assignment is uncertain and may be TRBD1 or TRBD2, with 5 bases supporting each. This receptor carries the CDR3 CASSVGGTLREQYF. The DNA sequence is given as TGTGCCAGCAGCGTAGGAGGGACCTTGCGCGAGCAGTACTTC.